A single sample is the source of the 5 T cell receptor beta chains below, sequenced in a study of T cell responses to AZD1222 COVID-19 vaccine. This table comes from immunoSEQ multiplex PCR, and its TCRdb copy is limited to in-frame clones, with some not included. The table has roughly 140,000 clones, around 89% seen once. This specimen consisted of peripheral blood, obtained on day 0 of MenACWY control vaccination. These receptors all stem from an adult in good health.

This chain uses TRBV6-5 with TRBJ1-1; 8 nucleotides line up with TRBD1. The germline gives CDR1 MNHEY, CDR2 SVGAGI. V gave up 2 bases and J gave up 1 base; unmatched junction bases: 6. The CDR3 is 16 amino acids. DNA for the CDR3: TGTGCCAGCAGTTACCGAACCGGGACAGGGAACACTGAAGCTTTCTTT. Residues: CASSYRTGTGNTEAFF.

This chain connects TRBV19 to TRBJ1-2; 9 nucleotides line up with TRBD1. Germline CDR1 is LNHDA and CDR2 is SQIVND (reference sequence). V lost 6 bases, J lost 3 bases, and 11 bases stayed unmatched. The CDR3 sequence is 16 residues long. Here the CDR3 reads CASRSSLGQGDYGYTF. The CDR3 DNA is TGTGCCAGTAGAAGCTCCCTGGGACAGGGAGACTATGGCTACACCTTC.

The genes are TRBV7-2 and TRBJ1-1; 9 nucleotides match TRBD1. CDR3 size: 14 residues. Per the germline V gene, CDR1 is SGHTA and CDR2 is FQGNSA. V was pared by 7 bases and J by 5 bases, with 8 bases of the junction left unmatched. CDR3 residues: CASKTPGTGTEAFF. The CDR3 DNA follows: TGTGCCAGCAAGACCCCCGGGACAGGGACTGAAGCTTTCTTT.

This chain uses TRBV11-1 with TRBJ2-6, with D uncertain. Germline values: CDR1 SGHAT, CDR2 FQDESV (reference sequence). Trimming took off 0 bases at V and 3 bases at J, with 0 bases between the two ends. This CDR3 has 13 amino acids. DNA for the CDR3: TGTGCCAGCAGCTTAGCTGGGGCCAACGTCCTGACTTTC. This codes for CASSLAGANVLTF.

As concerns this clone: The limits of the CDR3 on the DNA are not certain, so only TCRdb's listed CDR3 is given. The chain has TRBV21-1 and TRBJ2-3. TRBV21-1 is listed as a pseudogene. The CDR3 has 16 residues if both end residues are counted. CDR3 loop: CASIWGSGASTDTQYF.